Below, 18 T cell receptor beta chains from the same sample are listed, as sequenced in a study of cytomegalovirus exposure and HLA in healthy donors. The PCR had 60 Vbeta and 13 Jbeta primers. TCRdb's copy holds only in-frame clones and misses some; the assay was immunoSEQ multiplex PCR. Of some 150,000 clones listed, approximately 80% are singletons. The sample was PBMCs. These receptors all stem from a middle-aged woman in good health and CMV-seropositive.

CDR3 DNA sequence: TGTGCCAGCAGCTTACAGGGGGTCGTGGAGACCCAGTACTTC. It translates to CASSLQGVVETQYF. V is TRBV5-8 and J is TRBJ2-5, with TRBD1 identical over 8 bases. V trimming: 2 bases; J trimming: 5 bases; junction bases outside the gene matches: 5. Germline CDR1 SGHTS, CDR2 YDEGEE. The CDR3 loop spans 14 amino acids.

This chain uses TRBV18 with TRBJ1-2, with a tentative D call TRBD1 (6 bases). The CDR3 length is 16 residues. The germline V and J ends were trimmed by 5 bases and 3 bases, with 19 bases remaining between them. Germline CDR1 KGHSH, CDR2 LQKENI. For the CDR3, the DNA is TGTGCCAGCTCAAACCGGGACATATCCTCCCACTATGGCTACACCTTC. This gives the protein CASSNRDISSHYGYTF.

V and J are TRBV5-1 and TRBJ2-2; 9 nucleotides match TRBD1. The CDR3 sequence is 15 residues long. V shed 7 bases, J shed 4 bases, and the junction held 8 bases outside the gene matches. Germline CDR1 and CDR2: SGHRS and YFSETQ. CDR3: CASSRQGVVTGELFF. Here the CDR3 DNA reads TGCGCCAGCTCCCGACAGGGGGTGGTCACCGGGGAGCTGTTTTTT. The full variable domain, in which reference TRBV5-1 and TRBJ2-2 provide the parts outside the CDR3, is KAGVTQTPRYLIKTRGQQVTLSCSPISGHRSVSWYQQTPGQGLQFLFEYFSETQRNKGNFPGRFSGRQFSNSRSEMNVSTLELGDSALYLCASSRQGVVTGELFFGEGSRLTVL.

V and J are TRBV27 and TRBJ2-7; the match to TRBD2 covers 7 bases. The CDR3 has 13 residues. Germline CDR1 is MNHEY and CDR2 is SMNVEV (reference sequence). The V gene end was trimmed by 6 bases and the J gene end by 2 bases; junction bases not matched to a gene: 4. The CDR3 spells CASSPGGPYEQYF. The DNA for the CDR3 is TGTGCCAGCAGCCCGGGGGGTCCCTACGAGCAGTACTTC.

The V gene is TRBV28, the J gene TRBJ2-7; D gene uncertain. Trimming stripped 5 bases from V and 5 bases from J, with 7 bases between. The CDR3 has 11 amino acids. The germline CDR1 and CDR2 sequences are MDHEN and SYDVKM. The CDR3 DNA is TGTGCCAGCAGTAATCGTAACGAGCAGTACTTC. Translated, it gives CASSNRNEQYF.

The CDR3 bases are TGTGCCAGTAGTATAGGAGGGAGTCTTCAGCCCCAGCATTTT. Translation gives CASSIGGSLQPQHF. This chain uses TRBV19 with TRBJ1-5; D is undetermined. This CDR3 contains 14 residues. CDR1 is LNHDA, CDR2 SQIVND, per germline (reference sequence). V gave up 1 base and J gave up 6 bases, with 10 bases separating them. Drawing the rest from reference TRBV19 and TRBJ1-5, the complete variable domain is DGGITQSPKYLFRKEGQNVTLSCEQNLNHDAMYWYRQDPGQGLRLIYYSQIVNDFQKGDIAEGYSVSREKKESFPLTVTSAQKNPTAFYLCASSIGGSLQPQHFGDGTRLSIL.

This clone appeared a few times. This sequence joins TRBV7-8 and TRBJ1-1, with 7 positions matching TRBD1. Losses at the gene ends were 1 base for V and 3 bases for J; bases not matched to a gene: 2. The CDR3 length is 14 residues. Germline CDR1 and CDR2: SGHVS and FQNEAQ. The CDR3 region has the DNA TGTGCCAGCAGCTTAGGGACAGGTGACACTGAAGCTTTCTTT. Protein product: CASSLGTGDTEAFF.

This clone was seen once. This chain connects TRBV7-6 to TRBJ1-4, with D hard to call. This CDR3 spans 16 amino acids. Germline CDR1 is SGHVS and CDR2 is FNYEAQ. Between the trimmed V and J ends, which lost 1 base and 0 bases, there was a span of 9 bases. As DNA, the CDR3 is TGTGCCAGCAGCTTAGGTTCCCGTGCAACTAATGAAAAACTGTTTTTT. This codes for CASSLGSRATNEKLFF.

This clone was detected a few times. This sequence joins TRBV30 and TRBJ1-2; unclear D gene. Deletions cut 6 bases from V and 5 bases from J, with 13 bases between. Germline V gene data show CDR1 as GTSNPN and CDR2 as SVGIG (reference sequence). The CDR3 consists of 12 residues. This CDR3 is CACLPGVYGYTF. CDR3 DNA: TGTGCCTGCCTCCCCGGGGTTTATGGCTACACCTTC.

This chain uses TRBV5-4 with TRBJ1-4; 9 bases map to TRBD1. The CDR3 is made up of 14 amino acids. The junction had 4 bases not matched to a gene; V was cut back by 3 bases and J by 7 bases. Germline lookup yields CDR1 SGHNT and CDR2 YYREEE (reference sequence). This chain's CDR3 is CASSSGQGTEKLFF. Here the CDR3 DNA reads TGTGCCAGCAGCTCGGGACAGGGCACTGAAAAACTGTTTTTT.

This sequence joins TRBV5-6 and TRBJ1-1; 7 bases are a match to TRBD1. In germline, CDR1 is SGHDT, CDR2 YYEEEE. V was pared by 4 bases and J by 3 bases, with 3 bases of the junction left unmatched. The CDR3 contains 13 residues. CDR3 nucleotides: TGTGCCAGCAGCCACGACAGGGACACTGAAGCTTTCTTT. Translating it yields CASSHDRDTEAFF.

The chain uses TRBV6-5 and TRBJ2-7; D call uncertain. CDR3 length equals 14 residues. V dropped 4 bases and J dropped 0 bases, with 10 bases sitting between them. The germline V gene encodes CDR1 MNHEY and CDR2 SVGAGI. The DNA for the CDR3 is TGTGCCAGCAGTTCAACCGGGTCCTCCTACGAGCAGTACTTC. Encoded protein: CASSSTGSSYEQYF.

This rearrangement joins TRBV5-4 to TRBJ1-1; D is possibly TRBD1 (6 bases). The CDR3 extends over 16 amino acids. The germline V gene encodes CDR1 SGHNT and CDR2 YYREEE (reference sequence). V lost 1 base to trimming and J lost 3 bases, with 16 bases between them. Here the CDR3 DNA reads TGTGCCAGCAGCTTGCCCCGGGGGGCGAGTGACACTGAAGCTTTCTTT. Protein: CASSLPRGASDTEAFF.

The rearrangement joins TRBV6-1 to TRBJ2-7; 8 nucleotides line up with TRBD1. Looked up from germline, CDR1 is MNHNS and CDR2 is SASEGT. The trim removed 4 bases at V and 7 bases at J, leaving 9 bases unmatched. CDR3 length: 14 amino acids. CDR3 bases: TGTGCCAGCAGTGCGACAGGGGTGGGGTTGGAGCAGTACTTC. Its protein product is CASSATGVGLEQYF.

The chain couples TRBV28 to TRBJ1-5; D is possibly TRBD1 (5 bases). Germline values: CDR1 MDHEN, CDR2 SYDVKM. CDR3 length equals 15 residues. V was pared by 3 bases and J by 1 base, with 10 bases between. CDR3 sequence: CASSLAGPSNQPQHF. CDR3 nucleotides: TGTGCCAGCAGTTTGGCAGGGCCGAGCAATCAGCCCCAGCATTTT.

This clone was seen just once. V and J are TRBV19 and TRBJ2-1, with 9 bases matching TRBD2. The CDR3 runs to 15 residues. CDR1 LNHDA and CDR2 SQIVND come from the germline V gene (reference sequence). Unmatched junction bases numbered 7, after V lost 4 bases and J lost 6 bases. CDR3 nucleotide sequence: TGTGCCAGTAGTAAGGGGCGGGGGGGCCCCAATGAGCAGTTCTTC. This sequence encodes CASSKGRGGPNEQFF. Filled out from reference TRBV19 and TRBJ2-1, the complete variable domain reads DGGITQSPKYLFRKEGQNVTLSCEQNLNHDAMYWYRQDPGQGLRLIYYSQIVNDFQKGDIAEGYSVSREKKESFPLTVTSAQKNPTAFYLCASSKGRGGPNEQFFGPGTRLTVL.

With respect to this clone: This sample also contains other DNA sequences that code for the same CDR3. V gene TRBV11-2 combines with J gene TRBJ2-7, with 8 nucleotides matching TRBD2. With V trimmed by 4 bases and J by 2 bases, 7 bases remained unmatched. CDR1 SGHAT and CDR2 FQNNGV come from the germline V gene. There are 15 residues in the CDR3. The CDR3 region has the DNA TGTGCCAGCAGCTCGACAGACGGGGGGGCCTACGAGCAGTACTTC. Amino acid sequence: CASSSTDGGAYEQYF.

The chain has TRBV7-2 and TRBJ2-5; 8 nucleotides line up with TRBD1. The J segment lost 0 bases and the V segment lost 5 bases, leaving 11 bases of the junction unmatched. CDR1 and CDR2 from the germline V gene are SGHTA and FQGNSA. CDR3 length: 17 amino acids. The CDR3 region has the DNA TGTGCCAGCAGCCCCCGGTGGGACAGGCTGTACCAAGAGACCCAGTACTTC. Translated: CASSPRWDRLYQETQYF.